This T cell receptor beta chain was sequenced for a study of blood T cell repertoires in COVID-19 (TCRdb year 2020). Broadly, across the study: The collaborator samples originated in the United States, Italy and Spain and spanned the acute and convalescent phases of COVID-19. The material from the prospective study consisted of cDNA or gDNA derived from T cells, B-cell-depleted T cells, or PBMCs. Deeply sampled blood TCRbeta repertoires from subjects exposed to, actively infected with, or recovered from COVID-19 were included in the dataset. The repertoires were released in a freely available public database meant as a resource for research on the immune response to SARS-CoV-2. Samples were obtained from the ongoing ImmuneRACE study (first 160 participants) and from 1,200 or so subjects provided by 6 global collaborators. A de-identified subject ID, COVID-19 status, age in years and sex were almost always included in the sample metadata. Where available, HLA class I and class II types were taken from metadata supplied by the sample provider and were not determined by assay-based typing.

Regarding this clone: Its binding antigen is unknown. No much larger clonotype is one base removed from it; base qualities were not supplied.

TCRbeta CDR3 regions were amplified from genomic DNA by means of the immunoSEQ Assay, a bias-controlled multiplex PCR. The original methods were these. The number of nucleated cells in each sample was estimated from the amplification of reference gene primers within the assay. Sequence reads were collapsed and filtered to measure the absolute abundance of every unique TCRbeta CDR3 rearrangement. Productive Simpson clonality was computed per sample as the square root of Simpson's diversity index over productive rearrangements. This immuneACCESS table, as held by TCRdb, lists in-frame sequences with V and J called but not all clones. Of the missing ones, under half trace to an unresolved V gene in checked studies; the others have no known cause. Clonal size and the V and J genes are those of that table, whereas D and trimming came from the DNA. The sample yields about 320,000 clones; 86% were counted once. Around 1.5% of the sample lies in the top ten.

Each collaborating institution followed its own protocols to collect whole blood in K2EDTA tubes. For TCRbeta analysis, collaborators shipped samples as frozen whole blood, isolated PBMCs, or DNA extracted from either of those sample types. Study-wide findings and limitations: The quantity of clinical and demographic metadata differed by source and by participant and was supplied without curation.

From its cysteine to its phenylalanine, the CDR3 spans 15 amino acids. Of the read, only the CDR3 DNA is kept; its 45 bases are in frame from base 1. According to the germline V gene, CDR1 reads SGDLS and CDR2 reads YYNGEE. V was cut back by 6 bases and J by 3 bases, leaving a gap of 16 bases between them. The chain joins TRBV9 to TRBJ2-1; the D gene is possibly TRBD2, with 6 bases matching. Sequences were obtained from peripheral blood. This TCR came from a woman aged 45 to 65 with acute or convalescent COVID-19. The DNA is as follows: TGTGCCAGCACCCCCGGGGGAGGCTTCTACAATGAGCAGTTCTTC. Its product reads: CASTPGGGFYNEQFF.